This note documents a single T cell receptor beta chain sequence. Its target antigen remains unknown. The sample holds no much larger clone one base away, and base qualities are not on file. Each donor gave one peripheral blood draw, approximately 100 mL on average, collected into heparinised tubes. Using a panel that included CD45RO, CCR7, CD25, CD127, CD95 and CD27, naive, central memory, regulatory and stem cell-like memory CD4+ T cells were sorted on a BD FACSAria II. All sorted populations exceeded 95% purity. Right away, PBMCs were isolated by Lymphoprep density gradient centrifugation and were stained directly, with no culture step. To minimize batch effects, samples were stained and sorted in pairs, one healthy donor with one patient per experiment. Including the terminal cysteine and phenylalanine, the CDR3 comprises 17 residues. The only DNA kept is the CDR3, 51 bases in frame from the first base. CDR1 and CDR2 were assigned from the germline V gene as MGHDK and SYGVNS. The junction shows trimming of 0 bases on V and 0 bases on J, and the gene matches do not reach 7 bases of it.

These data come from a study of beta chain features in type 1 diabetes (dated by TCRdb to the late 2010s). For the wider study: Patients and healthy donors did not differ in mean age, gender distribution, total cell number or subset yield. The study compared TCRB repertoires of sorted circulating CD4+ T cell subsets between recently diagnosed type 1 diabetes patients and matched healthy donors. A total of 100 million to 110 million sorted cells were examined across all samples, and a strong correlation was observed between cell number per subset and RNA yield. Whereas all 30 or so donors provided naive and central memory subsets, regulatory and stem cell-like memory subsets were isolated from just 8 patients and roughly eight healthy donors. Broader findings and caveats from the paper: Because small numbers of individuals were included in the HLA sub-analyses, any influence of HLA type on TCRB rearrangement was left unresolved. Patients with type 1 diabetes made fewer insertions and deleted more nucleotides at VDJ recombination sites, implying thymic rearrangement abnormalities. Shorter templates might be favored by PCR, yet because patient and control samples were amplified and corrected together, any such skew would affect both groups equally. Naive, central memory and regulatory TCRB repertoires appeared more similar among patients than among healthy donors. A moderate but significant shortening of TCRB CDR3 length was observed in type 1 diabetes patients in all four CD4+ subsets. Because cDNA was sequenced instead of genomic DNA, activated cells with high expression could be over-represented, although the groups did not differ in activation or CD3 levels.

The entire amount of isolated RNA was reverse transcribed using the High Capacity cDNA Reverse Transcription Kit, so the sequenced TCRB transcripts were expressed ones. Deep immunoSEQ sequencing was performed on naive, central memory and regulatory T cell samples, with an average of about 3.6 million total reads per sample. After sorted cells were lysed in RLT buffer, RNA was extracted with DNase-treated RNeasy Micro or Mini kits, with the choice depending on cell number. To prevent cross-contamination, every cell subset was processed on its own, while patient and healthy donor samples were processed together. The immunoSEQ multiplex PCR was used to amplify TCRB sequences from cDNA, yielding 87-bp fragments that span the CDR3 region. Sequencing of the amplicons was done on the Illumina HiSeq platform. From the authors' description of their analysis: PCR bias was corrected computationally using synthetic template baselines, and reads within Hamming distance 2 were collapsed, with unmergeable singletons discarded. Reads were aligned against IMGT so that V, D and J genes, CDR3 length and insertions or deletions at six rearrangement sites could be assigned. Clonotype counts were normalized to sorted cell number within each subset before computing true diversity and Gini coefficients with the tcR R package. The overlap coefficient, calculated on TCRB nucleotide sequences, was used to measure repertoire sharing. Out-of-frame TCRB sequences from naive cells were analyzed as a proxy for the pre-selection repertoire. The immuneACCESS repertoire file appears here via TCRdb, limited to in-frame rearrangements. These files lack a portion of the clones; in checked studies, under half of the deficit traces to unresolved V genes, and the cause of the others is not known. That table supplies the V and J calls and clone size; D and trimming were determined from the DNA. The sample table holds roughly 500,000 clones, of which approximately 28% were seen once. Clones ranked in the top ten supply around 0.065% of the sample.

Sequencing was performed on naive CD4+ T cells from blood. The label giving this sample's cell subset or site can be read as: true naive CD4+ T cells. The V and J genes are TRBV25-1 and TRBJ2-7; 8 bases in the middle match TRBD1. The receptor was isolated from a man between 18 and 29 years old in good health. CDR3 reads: CASSEYGQGPHSYEQYF. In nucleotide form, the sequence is TGTGCCAGCAGTGAATACGGACAGGGCCCCCACTCCTACGAGCAGTACTTC.